The 24 T cell receptor beta chains below come from one sample, sequenced in a study of cytomegalovirus exposure and HLA in healthy donors. Generated by immunoSEQ multiplex PCR, the TCRdb table keeps only in-frame clones and is missing some. The sample has around 65,000 clones; 80% to 95% are singletons. The material sequenced was PBMCs. The receptors come from a man between 18 and 29 years old in good health and CMV-seropositive.

This clone was counted once. This specimen includes other DNA sequences encoding the same CDR3. The chain joins TRBV5-1 to TRBJ1-1; tentative D call: TRBD1 (6 bases). Germline V gene sequence: CDR1 SGHRS, CDR2 YFSETQ. This CDR3 contains 16 residues. The ends were cut back, 0 bases at V and 5 bases at J, with 17 bases in the middle. Written as DNA, the CDR3 is TGCGCCAGCAGCTTGGGCGACCTGGGGGCGCTGACTGAAGCTTTCTTT. Its translation: CASSLGDLGALTEAFF.

The chain employs TRBV2 and TRBJ2-5; D uncertain. Germline V CDR1 and CDR2: SNHLY, FYNNEI. The CDR3 runs 11 residues. Trimming removed 5 bases at V and 2 bases at J, with 3 bases between. The CDR3 is CASSQQETQYF. DNA for the CDR3: TGTGCCAGCAGTCAACAAGAGACCCAGTACTTC.

The chain combines TRBV28 with TRBJ1-2, with D uncertain. Germline assignment: CDR1 MDHEN and CDR2 SYDVKM. CDR3 length: 15 amino acids. The germline V and J ends were trimmed by 1 base and 0 bases, with 9 bases remaining between them. CDR3 residues: CASSLSGDSNYGYTF. The CDR3 region has the DNA TGTGCCAGCAGTTTATCGGGAGATTCTAACTATGGCTACACCTTC.

The genes are TRBV28 and TRBJ2-7; TRBD1 agrees at 9 bases. Losses at the gene ends were 7 bases for V and 2 bases for J; bases not matched to a gene: 3. Germline V gives CDR1 MDHEN, CDR2 SYDVKM. The CDR3 has 13 residues. CDR3 region: CASNRQGAYEQYF. The CDR3 nucleotides read TGTGCCAGCAACCGACAGGGGGCCTACGAGCAGTACTTC.

The chain has TRBV30 and TRBJ2-4; the match to TRBD2 covers 8 bases. The J segment lost 0 bases and the V segment lost 3 bases, leaving 19 bases of the junction unmatched. Germline-derived CDR1 and CDR2 are GTSNPN and SVGIG (reference sequence). The CDR3 totals 20 residues. CDR3 sequence reads: CAWRIRGAGGLILAKNIQYF. Written as DNA, the CDR3 is TGTGCCTGGAGGATAAGAGGCGCGGGAGGTTTAATTCTAGCCAAAAACATTCAGTACTTC.

The chain carries TRBV6-1 and TRBJ2-5, with D possibly being TRBD2 (6 bases). V shed 6 bases and J shed 5 bases, with 13 bases lying between them. Germline V gene data show CDR1 as MNHNS and CDR2 as SASEGT. This CDR3 has 13 amino acids. The CDR3 protein is CASREGIPETQYF. CDR3 sequence (DNA): TGTGCCAGCAGGGAGGGAATTCCGGAGACCCAGTACTTC.

The rearrangement uses TRBV28 and TRBJ2-2; D is undetermined. The CDR3 totals 16 residues. The germline CDR1 and CDR2 sequences are MDHEN and SYDVKM. V was shortened by 3 bases and J by 0 bases, with 11 bases between the two germline ends. The CDR3, as DNA: TGTGCCAGCAGTTTGGGCAGCCCCTCGAACACCGGGGAGCTGTTTTTT. As protein: CASSLGSPSNTGELFF. The variable domain in full, completed from reference TRBV28 and TRBJ2-2, reads DVKVTQSSRYLVKRTGEKVFLECVQDMDHENMFWYRQDPGLGLRLIYFSYDVKMKEKGDIPEGYSVSREKKERFSLILESASTNQTSMYLCASSLGSPSNTGELFFGEGSRLTVL.

The gene calls are TRBV6-1 and TRBJ1-2, with 7 bases lining up with TRBD1. Germline CDR1 reads MNHNS; CDR2 reads SASEGT. Trimming took 4 bases from V and 6 from J; bases not matched to a gene: 5. The CDR3 length is 13 residues. The CDR3 DNA is TGTGCCAGCAGTGTGACAGGGTCCCATGGCTACACCTTC. It is translated as CASSVTGSHGYTF.

This chain joins TRBV11-2 and TRBJ2-1; TRBD1 agrees at 7 bases. The CDR3 length is 15 residues. V trimming: 1 base; J trimming: 2 bases; junction bases outside the gene matches: 2. CDR1 and CDR2 from the germline V gene are SGHAT and FQNNGV. The CDR3, as DNA: TGTGCCAGCAGCTTAGGACAGGGCCCCTACAATGAGCAGTTCTTC. This gives the protein CASSLGQGPYNEQFF. Supplemented by reference TRBV11-2 and TRBJ2-1, the full variable domain reads EAGVAQSPRYKIIEKRQSVAFWCNPISGHATLYWYQQILGQGPKLLIQFQNNGVVDDSQLPKDRFSAERLKGVDSTLKIQPAKLEDSAVYLCASSLGQGPYNEQFFGPGTRLTVL.

Concerning this clone itself: At one end, the junction sequence differs from germline, possibly due to a read error. V and J are TRBV9 and TRBJ2-1; 7 bases match TRBD2. Per the germline V gene, CDR1 is SGDLS and CDR2 is YYNGEE. CDR3 length: 14 residues. Written as DNA, the CDR3 is TGTGCTAGCAGCGCCACCGGGACTAACAATGAGCAGTTCTTC. This encodes CASSATGTNNEQFF.

CDR3: CASSVLHRQNTEAFF. DNA of the CDR3: TGTGCCAGTAGCGTACTACATAGGCAGAACACTGAAGCTTTCTTT. The chain links TRBV19 to TRBJ1-1, with D uncertain. The CDR3 has 15 amino acids. The germline V gene encodes CDR1 LNHDA and CDR2 SQIVND (reference sequence). Trimming removed 6 bases from V and 1 base from J, with 15 bases in between.

This sequence joins TRBV30 and TRBJ2-1, with TRBD2 identical over 10 bases. This CDR3 is 14 amino acids long. The V gene's germline CDR1 is GTSNPN and CDR2 SVGIG (reference sequence). The V gene end was trimmed by 2 bases and the J gene end by 8 bases; junction bases not matched to a gene: 6. The CDR3 DNA reads as TGTGCCTGGAGTTACAGCGGGACTAGCGATGAGCAGTTCTTC. Translating gives CAWSYSGTSDEQFF.

The genes are TRBV7-6 and TRBJ2-3, with TRBD2 matching 11 bases. The CDR3 has 18 residues. Germline V gives CDR1 SGHVS, CDR2 FNYEAQ. The ends lost 2 bases at V and 3 bases at J; junction bases unmatched: 10. CDR3: CASSLPDKLAGATDTQYF. Written as DNA, the CDR3 is TGTGCCAGCAGCTTACCCGACAAACTAGCGGGAGCGACAGATACGCAGTATTTT. Based on the CDR3 plus reference TRBV7-6 and TRBJ2-3, the full variable domain is GAGVSQSPRYKVTKRGQDVALRCDPISGHVSLYWYRQALGQGPEFLTYFNYEAQQDKSGLPNDRFSAERPEGSISTLTIQRTEQRDSAMYRCASSLPDKLAGATDTQYFGPGTRLTVL.

In nucleotides, the CDR3 is TGTGCCAGTAGTCCCCTGGGGACAGGGGGTTTCTCAACACCCTACGAGCAGTACTTC. It yields the protein CASSPLGTGGFSTPYEQYF. The rearrangement links TRBV19 to TRBJ2-7; TRBD1 matches at 11 bases. Germline V CDR1 and CDR2: LNHDA, SQIVND (reference sequence). Losses at the gene ends were 5 bases for V and 2 bases for J; bases not matched to a gene: 17. This CDR3 region has 19 residues.

This chain joins TRBV15 and TRBJ2-7, with 15 bases lining up with TRBD2. Trimming cost V 5 bases and J 0 bases; bases outside gene matches: 17. The CDR3 loop spans 21 amino acids. Germline V gene sequence: CDR1 LNHNV, CDR2 YYDKDF (reference sequence). The CDR3 sequence: CATSPVGGSGTSGGYSYEQYF. The CDR3 DNA sequence: TGTGCCACCAGCCCTGTCGGCGGATCCGGGACTAGCGGGGGGTACTCCTACGAGCAGTACTTC.

This chain uses TRBV6-5 with TRBJ2-1, with TRBD2 identical over 8 bases. V was clipped by 5 bases and J by 9 bases; unmatched bases: 9. CDR3 length equals 14 residues. Per germline, CDR1 MNHEY and CDR2 SVGAGI. The CDR3 DNA follows: TGTGCCAGCAGTCCCCCGGGGGGGAGAGGTGAGCAGTTCTTC. Translation gives CASSPPGGRGEQFF.

The chain combines TRBV28 with TRBJ2-7, with D tentatively TRBD2 (5 bases). Germline values: CDR1 MDHEN, CDR2 SYDVKM. The germline V and J ends were trimmed by 3 bases and 2 bases, with 11 bases remaining between them. The CDR3 has 14 residues. The CDR3 DNA follows: TGTGCCAGCAGTTTGGGTAGCGCTGCCTACGAGCAGTACTTC. Protein sequence: CASSLGSAAYEQYF.

The gene calls are TRBV2 and TRBJ2-7, with D unclear. The V end lost 7 bases, the J end lost 2 bases, and 9 bases lay between the germline ends. The germline CDR1 and CDR2 sequences are SNHLY and FYNNEI. CDR3 length: 12 amino acids. The CDR3 nucleotides are TGTGCCAGCATGAAGGAGACCTACGAGCAGTACTTC. As protein: CASMKETYEQYF.

This chain joins TRBV7-6 and TRBJ2-5; 10 nucleotides line up with TRBD1. The CDR3 has 16 amino acids. CDR1 SGHVS and CDR2 FNYEAQ come from the germline V gene. The V gene end was trimmed by 3 bases and the J gene end by 2 bases; junction bases not matched to a gene: 6. CDR3 sequence reads: CASSFIPGQGQETQYF. The CDR3 region has the DNA TGTGCCAGCAGCTTCATTCCGGGACAGGGGCAAGAGACCCAGTACTTC.

This chain joins TRBV7-9 and TRBJ2-3; weak D call: TRBD2 (5 bases). The length of the CDR3 is 14 residues. The V end was cut by 1 base, the J end by 6 bases, with 11 bases between. Germline V gene lookup returns CDR1 SEHNR and CDR2 FQNEAQ (reference sequence). The CDR3 DNA reads as TGTGCCAGCAGCTTAGTAGTGGGCGGGGATACGCAGTATTTT. It encodes CASSLVVGGDTQYF. The full variable domain, with the rest looked up from reference TRBV7-9 and TRBJ2-3, is DTGVSQNPRHKITKRGQNVTFRCDPISEHNRLYWYRQTLGQGPEFLTYFQNEAQLEKSRLLSDRFSAERPKGSFSTLEIQRTEQGDSAMYLCASSLVVGGDTQYFGPGTRLTVL.

This clone occurred once. V usage is TRBV6-1 and J usage is TRBJ2-7; D remains unclear. Germline values: CDR1 MNHNS, CDR2 SASEGT. Deletions cut 8 bases from V and 3 bases from J, with 8 bases between. The CDR3 runs to 11 residues. The CDR3 loop reads CASLTNYEQYF. The CDR3 region has the DNA TGTGCCAGCCTCACTAACTACGAGCAGTACTTC.

This chain uses TRBV6-4 with TRBJ2-7; 10 bases map to TRBD1. Germline V gives CDR1 MRHNA, CDR2 SNTAGT. The CDR3 has 15 residues. V trimming: 3 bases; J trimming: 0 bases; junction bases outside the gene matches: 2. The CDR3 spells CASSERQGASYEQYF. As DNA, the CDR3 is TGTGCCAGCAGTGAAAGACAGGGGGCCTCCTACGAGCAGTACTTC.

The chain carries TRBV28 and TRBJ1-5; D gene unclear. V shed 8 bases and J shed 0 bases, with 5 bases lying between them. Germline CDR1 MDHEN, CDR2 SYDVKM. The CDR3 extends over 12 amino acids. CDR3 bases: TGTGCCAGCCAGTATAGCAATCAGCCCCAGCATTTT. Translation: CASQYSNQPQHF.

J is TRBJ2-5 and V is TRBV9, with 7 bases aligning to TRBD1. V shed 4 bases and J 2 bases; nucleotides not matched to a gene: 8. Germline V lookup: CDR1 SGDLS, CDR2 YYNGEE. The length of the CDR3 is 15 residues. CDR3 DNA: TGTGCCAGCAGCCTTCTGGGGACAGCGCAAGAGACCCAGTACTTC. Protein product: CASSLLGTAQETQYF. Full variable domain (remainder filled in from reference TRBV9 and TRBJ2-5): DSGVTQTPKHLITATGQRVTLRCSPRSGDLSVYWYQQSLDQGLQFLIQYYNGEERAKGNILERFSAQQFPDLHSELNLSSLELGDSALYFCASSLLGTAQETQYFGPGTRLLVL.